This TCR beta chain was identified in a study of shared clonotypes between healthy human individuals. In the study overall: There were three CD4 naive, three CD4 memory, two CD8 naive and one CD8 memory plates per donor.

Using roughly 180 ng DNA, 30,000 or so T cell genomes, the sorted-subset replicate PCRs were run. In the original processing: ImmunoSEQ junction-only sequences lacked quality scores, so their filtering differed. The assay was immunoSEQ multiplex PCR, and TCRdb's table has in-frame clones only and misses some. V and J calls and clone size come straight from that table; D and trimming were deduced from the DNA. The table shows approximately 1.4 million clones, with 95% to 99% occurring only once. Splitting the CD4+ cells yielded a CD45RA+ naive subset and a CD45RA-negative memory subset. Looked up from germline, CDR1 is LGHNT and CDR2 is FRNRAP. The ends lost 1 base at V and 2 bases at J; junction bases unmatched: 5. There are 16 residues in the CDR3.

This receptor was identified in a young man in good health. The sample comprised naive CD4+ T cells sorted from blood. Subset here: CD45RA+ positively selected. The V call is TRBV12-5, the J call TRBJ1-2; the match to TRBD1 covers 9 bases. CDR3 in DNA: TGTGCTAGTGGTTTGGCGACAGGGGGATTCAACTATGGCTACACCTTC. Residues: CASGLATGGFNYGYTF.